Presented here are 29 T cell receptor beta chains from one specimen sequenced in a study of cytomegalovirus exposure and HLA in healthy donors. The PCR contained 60 Vbeta and 13 Jbeta primers. Assay: immunoSEQ multiplex PCR; the TCRdb copy retains only in-frame clones and omits some. The data show roughly 180,000 clones, with over 65% seen just once and 1.4% to 1.5% held by the top ten. Sequenced: PBMCs. These receptors were obtained from a man aged 18-30 years in good health and CMV-seronegative.

J is TRBJ2-6 and V is TRBV6-4; 10 bases map to TRBD1. This CDR3 comprises 17 residues. The germline CDR1 and CDR2 sequences are MRHNA and SNTAGT. With V trimmed by 2 bases and J by 2 bases, 3 bases remained unmatched. In DNA, the CDR3 is TGTGCCAGCAGTGACCAGGGGACAGGGGCTGGGGCCAACGTCCTGACTTTC. Its translation: CASSDQGTGAGANVLTF.

The chain couples TRBV27 to TRBJ1-3, with D possibly matching TRBD1 (6 bases). V shed 6 bases and J shed 4 bases, with 16 bases lying between them. The CDR3 is 15 residues long. Germline V gene sequence: CDR1 MNHEY, CDR2 SMNVEV (reference sequence). CDR3 protein: CASRAGVFAGNTIYF. The CDR3 DNA follows: TGTGCCAGCAGGGCAGGGGTTTTTGCAGGAAACACCATATATTTT.

V and J are TRBV4-3 and TRBJ2-3; TRBD2 matches at 12 bases. The CDR3 is made up of 16 amino acids. CDR1 and CDR2 (germline): LGHNA, YSLEER. Trimming took 1 base from V and 5 from J; bases not matched to a gene: 4. CDR3 sequence (DNA): TGCGCCAGCAGCCAAGGACTAGCGGGGGCGTTAGATACGCAGTATTTT. Protein product: CASSQGLAGALDTQYF.

The chain has TRBV9 and TRBJ2-3; 10 nucleotides match TRBD2. The CDR3 length is 16 residues. Germline lookup yields CDR1 SGDLS and CDR2 YYNGEE. Trimming took 2 bases from V and 1 from J; bases not matched to a gene: 4. The CDR3 sequence is CASSVVGLAGTDTQYF. The CDR3 coding sequence is TGTGCCAGCAGCGTCGTCGGACTAGCGGGCACAGATACGCAGTATTTT.

The chain joins TRBV6-1 to TRBJ2-1; 12 bases fit TRBD2. Germline V gene sequence: CDR1 MNHNS, CDR2 SASEGT. V trimming: 2 bases; J trimming: 9 bases; junction bases outside the gene matches: 8. This CDR3 contains 16 residues. In DNA form, the CDR3 reads TGTGCCAGCAGTGAAAGGCTAGCGGGGGGGCAATCTGAGCAGTTCTTC. Encoded protein: CASSERLAGGQSEQFF.

This chain joins TRBV6-1 and TRBJ1-6; D remains unclear. The CDR3 spans 14 residues. Deletions cut 6 bases from V and 8 bases from J, with 14 bases between. The germline gives CDR1 MNHNS, CDR2 SASEGT. The CDR3 protein is CASRPGKADSPLHF. For the CDR3, the DNA is TGTGCCAGCAGACCCGGGAAAGCTGATTCACCCCTCCACTTT.

The CDR3 is CASSLGLAIRVDTQYF. In DNA form, the CDR3 reads TGTGCCAGCTCACTTGGACTAGCGATTCGTGTAGATACGCAGTATTTT. The J gene is TRBJ2-3, the V gene TRBV18; 9 positions match TRBD2. This CDR3 has 16 amino acids. The junction had 10 bases not matched to a gene; V was cut back by 4 bases and J by 5 bases. Looked up from germline, CDR1 is KGHSH and CDR2 is LQKENI.

In its sample, this clone was seen a few times. The chain joins TRBV5-1 to TRBJ2-6, with D tentatively TRBD1 (5 bases). V lost 2 bases to trimming and J lost 3 bases, with 9 bases between them. From germline, CDR1 is SGHRS and CDR2 YFSETQ. This CDR3 comprises 15 residues. The CDR3: CASSLGTGGANVLTF. The CDR3 nucleotides are TGCGCCAGCAGCTTAGGAACAGGTGGGGCCAACGTCCTGACTTTC.

A note on this clone: Different DNA sequences within this sample yield the same CDR3. The chain joins TRBV6-5 to TRBJ1-2, with TRBD1 matching 8 bases. Germline CDR1 and CDR2: MNHEY and SVGAGI. The CDR3 runs to 15 residues. Losses at the gene ends were 4 bases for V and 1 base for J; bases not matched to a gene: 5. CDR3 coding DNA: TGTGCCAGCAGTTCCGACAGGGGATTTAACTATGGCTACACCTTC. Translated, it gives CASSSDRGFNYGYTF.

J is TRBJ1-5 and V is TRBV6-1; D is perhaps TRBD1 (5 bases). Germline V CDR1 and CDR2: MNHNS, SASEGT. The CDR3 length is 14 residues. The V end lost 4 bases, the J end lost 5 bases, and 12 bases lay between the germline ends. The CDR3 region has the DNA TGTGCCAGCAGTGGGATCTCAGGGTATCAGCCCCAGCATTTT. This translates into CASSGISGYQPQHF.

About this clone itself: The sample has other DNA sequences that encode this CDR3 too. This chain joins TRBV18 and TRBJ1-5; no reliable D call. Per the germline V gene, CDR1 is KGHSH and CDR2 is LQKENI. The V and J ends lost 3 bases and 2 bases respectively, with 8 bases between them. The CDR3 consists of 14 residues. The chain's CDR3 is CASSPSGGNQPQHF. As DNA, the CDR3 is TGTGCCAGCTCACCTTCCGGGGGCAATCAGCCCCAGCATTTT.

The count of this clone is one. The chain joins TRBV7-8 to TRBJ1-1, with 7 bases that match TRBD1. The CDR3 is made up of 14 amino acids. The V gene's germline CDR1 is SGHVS and CDR2 FQNEAQ. V was clipped by 7 bases and J by 3 bases; unmatched bases: 8. The CDR3 DNA reads as TGTGCCAGCACCTCGACAGGGATTGACACTGAAGCTTTCTTT. Its protein product is CASTSTGIDTEAFF.

This clone was counted between two and nine times. The chain is built from TRBV6-1 and TRBJ2-1; 8 bases map to TRBD1. CDR1 MNHNS and CDR2 SASEGT come from the germline V gene. This CDR3 comprises 15 residues. J lost 8 bases, V lost 4 bases, and 10 bases had no gene match. The DNA of the CDR3 is TGTGCCAGCAGTGGACAGGGGAGGCTAAGCGATGAGCAGTTCTTC. This gives the protein CASSGQGRLSDEQFF.

The rearrangement joins TRBV6-5 to TRBJ2-1, with 10 bases identical to TRBD2. CDR1 is MNHEY and CDR2 is SVGAGI in the germline V gene. J was trimmed by 4 bases and V by 4 bases; bases with no gene match: 7. The CDR3 contains 16 residues. The CDR3 nucleotides read TGTGCCAGCAGTTCTCCACTAGCGGGAAAGTACAATGAGCAGTTCTTC. Protein sequence: CASSSPLAGKYNEQFF.

The chain recombines TRBV27 with TRBJ2-1, with 7 bases matching TRBD2. This CDR3 has 15 residues. The V and J ends lost 0 bases and 5 bases, in that order; junction bases with no gene match: 4. Germline-derived CDR1 and CDR2 are MNHEY and SMNVEV (reference sequence). The CDR3 reads CASSLSGLLNNEQFF. CDR3 DNA sequence: TGTGCCAGCAGTTTATCGGGACTACTAAACAATGAGCAGTTCTTC.

The J gene is TRBJ1-5, the V gene TRBV6-5; D is ambiguous. Trimming removed 0 bases from V and 0 bases from J, with 9 bases in between. Looked up from germline, CDR1 is MNHEY and CDR2 is SVGAGI. The CDR3 has 16 residues. CDR3 coding DNA: TGTGCCAGCAGTTACTCCGGGATCTTTAGCAATCAGCCCCAGCATTTT. Its translation is CASSYSGIFSNQPQHF.

The chain recombines TRBV6-5 with TRBJ1-3; D might be TRBD1 (5 bases). Germline assignment: CDR1 MNHEY and CDR2 SVGAGI. The CDR3 sequence is 14 residues long. The V gene lost 6 bases and the J gene lost 2 bases, with 11 bases spanning the gap. As DNA, the CDR3 is TGTGCCAGCAGCCCCCGGACAACTGGAAACACCATATATTTT. This gives the protein CASSPRTTGNTIYF.

The rearrangement uses TRBV7-3 and TRBJ2-7; D might be TRBD1 (6 bases). CDR3 size: 13 residues. V was trimmed by 4 bases and J by 12 bases, leaving 19 bases between them. Germline CDR1 and CDR2: SGHTA and FQGTGA. DNA for the CDR3: TGTGCCAGCAGCTCTTCACAGGGCCTGAGGCGGTACTTC. It yields the protein CASSSSQGLRRYF.

CDR3 coding DNA: TGTGCCAGCAGTTCTGGCGGGGGGCAGCAAGAGACCCAGTACTTC. Translation gives CASSSGGGQQETQYF. V usage is TRBV6-6 and J usage is TRBJ2-5; 8 bases align to TRBD2. This CDR3 has 15 amino acids. J was trimmed by 2 bases and V by 4 bases; bases with no gene match: 6. Looked up from germline, CDR1 is MNHNY and CDR2 is SVGAGI (reference sequence).

This clone appeared a single time. The V gene is TRBV7-9, the J gene TRBJ2-7; 11 bases fit TRBD1. After removal of 7 bases from V and 3 bases from J, the junction contained 5 bases not matched to a gene. Germline V gene data show CDR1 as SEHNR and CDR2 as FQNEAQ (reference sequence). This CDR3 contains 14 residues. CDR3 sequence reads: CASTRGTGGYEQYF. CDR3 coding DNA: TGTGCCAGCACGAGGGGGACAGGGGGCTACGAGCAGTACTTC. The variable domain in full, completed from reference TRBV7-9 and TRBJ2-7, reads DTGVSQNPRHKITKRGQNVTFRCDPISEHNRLYWYRQTLGQGPEFLTYFQNEAQLEKSRLLSDRFSAERPKGSFSTLEIQRTEQGDSAMYLCASTRGTGGYEQYFGPGTRLTVT.

The CDR3 sequence is CASSDTGGAAYEQYF. As DNA, the CDR3 is TGTGCCAGCAGCGATACAGGGGGCGCGGCTTACGAGCAGTACTTC. This chain uses TRBV7-9 with TRBJ2-7; 9 nucleotides agree with TRBD1. Per germline, CDR1 SEHNR and CDR2 FQNEAQ (reference sequence). The CDR3 contains 15 residues. V lost 5 bases, J lost 4 bases, and 9 bases stayed unmatched.

This chain joins TRBV30 and TRBJ1-6, with 9 bases aligning to TRBD1. V was clipped by 5 bases and J by 7 bases; unmatched bases: 6. Germline V CDR1 and CDR2: GTSNPN, SVGIG (reference sequence). CDR3 size: 14 residues. Here the CDR3 reads CAWAAGTGNSPLHF. In nucleotides, the CDR3 is TGTGCCTGGGCTGCTGGGACAGGGAATTCACCCCTCCACTTT.

CDR3 residues: CASSYGGTSSYEQYF. CDR3 sequence (DNA): TGTGCCAGCAGTTATGGAGGGACCAGCTCCTACGAGCAGTACTTC. The V call is TRBV6-5, the J call TRBJ2-7; possibly TRBD2 for D (6 bases). V lost 3 bases to trimming and J lost 0 bases, with 12 bases between them. Germline V gene lookup returns CDR1 MNHEY and CDR2 SVGAGI. The CDR3 runs 15 residues.

V gene TRBV7-8 combines with J gene TRBJ1-2; TRBD1 aligns across 7 bases. Unmatched junction bases numbered 9, after V lost 4 bases and J lost 7 bases. The CDR3 length is 14 residues. CDR1 and CDR2 from the germline V gene are SGHVS and FQNEAQ. The DNA of the CDR3 is TGTGCCAGCAGCTCCCTAGACAGGGTGGCTGGCTACACCTTC. It yields the protein CASSSLDRVAGYTF.

This clone was observed a handful of times. This chain connects TRBV7-2 to TRBJ1-1; D possibly corresponds to TRBD1 (6 bases). In germline, CDR1 is SGHTA, CDR2 FQGNSA. The CDR3 extends over 15 amino acids. V was trimmed by 4 bases and J by 8 bases, leaving 20 bases between them. CDR3 amino acids: CASSSRRDTGPEAFF. As DNA, the CDR3 is TGTGCCAGCAGCTCGCGACGGGACACAGGCCCCGAAGCTTTCTTT.

This clone was found a few times. The chain employs TRBV6-1 and TRBJ1-4; tentative D call: TRBD1 (5 bases). This CDR3 comprises 15 residues. The ends were cut back, 6 bases at V and 8 bases at J, with 19 bases in the middle. Germline V gene lookup returns CDR1 MNHNS and CDR2 SASEGT. CDR3 sequence (DNA): TGTGCCAGCAGGGCTCCCAGGGTAGGATACGAAAAACTGTTTTTT. The encoded protein is CASRAPRVGYEKLFF.

The chain joins TRBV4-1 to TRBJ2-5, with D tentatively TRBD1 (6 bases). TRBJ2-7 matches the DNA end more closely, so the J call is doubtful. The CDR3 totals 14 residues. Germline loops: CDR1 MGHRA, CDR2 YSYEKL. The CDR3 protein is CASSQQDRPYEQYF. The CDR3 DNA follows: TGCGCCAGCAGCCAACAGGACAGACCTTACGAGCAGTACTTC.

The chain has TRBV6-5 and TRBJ1-1; the match to TRBD1 covers 7 bases. The V and J ends lost 4 bases and 9 bases, in that order; junction bases with no gene match: 8. Germline CDR1 and CDR2: MNHEY and SVGAGI. The CDR3 has 13 amino acids. The CDR3 region is CASSSARQGKAFF. CDR3 nucleotides: TGTGCCAGCAGTTCCGCAAGACAGGGTAAAGCTTTCTTT.

The CDR3 is CASSPGQHQLEAFF. The CDR3 DNA sequence: TGCGCCAGCAGCCCGGGACAGCATCAGCTTGAAGCTTTCTTT. The chain employs TRBV5-1 and TRBJ1-1; TRBD1 matches at 7 bases. This CDR3 spans 14 amino acids. The germline gives CDR1 SGHRS, CDR2 YFSETQ. V shed 4 bases, J shed 7 bases, and the junction held 10 bases outside the gene matches.